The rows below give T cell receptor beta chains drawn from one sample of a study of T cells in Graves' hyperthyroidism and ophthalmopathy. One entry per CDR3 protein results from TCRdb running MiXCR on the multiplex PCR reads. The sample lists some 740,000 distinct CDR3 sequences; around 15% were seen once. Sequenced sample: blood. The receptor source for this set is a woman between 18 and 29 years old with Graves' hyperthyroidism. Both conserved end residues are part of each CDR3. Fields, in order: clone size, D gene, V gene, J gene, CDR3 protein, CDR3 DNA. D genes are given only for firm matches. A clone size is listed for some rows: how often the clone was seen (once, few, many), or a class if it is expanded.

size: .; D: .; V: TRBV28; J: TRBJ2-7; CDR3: CASSLWSIPYEQYF; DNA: TGTGCCAGCAGTTTATGGTCCATCCCCTACGAGCAGTACTTC
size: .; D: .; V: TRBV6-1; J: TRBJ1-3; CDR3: CASSEDYFSGNTIYF; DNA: TGTGCCAGCAGTGAAGATTACTTCTCTGGAAACACCATATATTTT
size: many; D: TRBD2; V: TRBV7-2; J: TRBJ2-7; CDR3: CASSLVAGEGEQYF; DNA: TGTGCCAGCAGCTTGGTAGCGGGAGAGGGCGAGCAGTACTTC
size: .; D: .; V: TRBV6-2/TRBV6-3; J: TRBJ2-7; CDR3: CASSYSPRVGRRMATDEQYF; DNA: TGTGCCAGCAGTTACAGCCCCAGGGTCGGTCGGCGTATGGCGACCGACGAGCAGTACTTC
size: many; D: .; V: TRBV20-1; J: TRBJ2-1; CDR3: CSADTGGANEQFF; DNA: TGCAGTGCAGATACAGGGGGGGCGAATGAGCAGTTCTTC
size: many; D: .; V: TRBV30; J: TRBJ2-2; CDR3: CAWKAGELFF; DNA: TGTGCCTGGAAGGCCGGGGAGCTGTTTTTT
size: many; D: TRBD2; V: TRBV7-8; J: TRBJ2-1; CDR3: CASSPIAGVSYNEQFF; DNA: TGTGCCAGCAGCCCAATCGCGGGGGTCTCCTACAATGAGCAGTTCTTC
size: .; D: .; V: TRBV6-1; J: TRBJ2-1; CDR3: CASARGLAVSYNEQFF; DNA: TGTGCCAGCGCCAGGGGGCTAGCGGTCTCCTACAATGAGCAGTTCTTC
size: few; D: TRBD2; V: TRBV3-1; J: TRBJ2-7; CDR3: CASEQGLAGSYEQYF; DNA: TGTGCCAGCGAGCAGGGACTAGCGGGCTCCTACGAGCAGTACTTC
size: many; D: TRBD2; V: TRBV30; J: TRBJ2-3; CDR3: CAWSVGNAGEIDTQYF; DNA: TGTGCCTGGAGTGTAGGGAATGCGGGAGAAATAGATACGCAGTATTTT
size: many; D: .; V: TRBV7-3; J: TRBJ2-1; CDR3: CASSLGLGSSYNEQFF; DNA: TGTGCCAGCAGCTTAGGGTTGGGGAGCTCCTACAATGAGCAGTTCTTC
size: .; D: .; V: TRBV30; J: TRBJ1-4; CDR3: CAWSVPRSAPRAEKLFF; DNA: TGTGCCTGGAGTGTTCCCCGGTCTGCCCCTCGGGCCGAAAAACTGTTTTTT
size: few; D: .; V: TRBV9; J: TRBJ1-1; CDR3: CASSRDGVTEAFF; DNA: TGTGCCAGCAGCCGTGATGGGGTCACTGAAGCTTTCTTT
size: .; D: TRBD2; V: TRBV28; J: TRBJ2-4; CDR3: CASSLFAGGGNIQYF; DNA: TGTGCCAGCAGTTTATTCGCGGGAGGTGGAAACATTCAGTACTTC
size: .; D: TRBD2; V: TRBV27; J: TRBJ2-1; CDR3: CASSSSGRRVREQFF; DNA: TGTGCCAGCAGTAGTAGCGGGAGGCGGGTTCGGGAGCAGTTCTTC
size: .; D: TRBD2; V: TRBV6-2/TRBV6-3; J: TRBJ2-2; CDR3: CASSPTSGRTNTGELFF; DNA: TGTGCCAGCAGTCCGACTAGCGGGAGGACCAACACCGGGGAGCTGTTTTTT
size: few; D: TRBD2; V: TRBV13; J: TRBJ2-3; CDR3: CASSLRVAGFTDTQYF; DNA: TGTGCCAGCAGCCTCAGGGTAGCGGGATTTACAGATACGCAGTATTTT
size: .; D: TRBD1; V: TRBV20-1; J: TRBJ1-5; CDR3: CSASHGQDDQPQHF; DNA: TGCAGTGCTAGCCATGGACAGGATGATCAGCCCCAGCATTTT